A single count supports the clone carrying this T cell receptor (beta chain). The antigen remains unidentified. V lost 4 bases, J lost 4 bases, and 8 bases stayed unmatched. The CDR3 covers 15 residues. From germline, CDR1 is SGDLS and CDR2 YYNGEE. TCR beta was sequenced from blood CD8+ and CD4+ T cells. A quantity of about 0.5 to 1 ug RNA underwent reverse transcription using random hexamers. By means of immunoSEQ multiplex PCR, TCR beta CDR3 spanning 54 Vbeta and 13 Jbeta underwent amplification. Using its own MiXCR run on the immunoSEQ multiplex PCR reads, TCRdb lists one record per CDR3 protein. The sample includes about 130,000 distinct CDR3 sequences, over 85% seen only once; the top ten take 0.21%. The data were obtained in a study of CD8 T cells in Susac syndrome. Study-level background: Susac syndrome patients were untreated, on corticosteroids with some adding intravenous immunoglobulin, or on intravenous immunoglobulin only.

Study results and caveats: Regarding the TCR sequencing and HLA analysis, the study admitted that a relatively small number of individuals were involved.

This clonotype originated in a human donor with Susac syndrome. The sample consisted of CD8+ T cells from PBMCs. The chain recombines TRBV9 with TRBJ2-7; TRBD1 aligns across 10 bases. CDR3 in amino acids: CASSISPGQGYEQYF. CDR3 sequence (DNA): TGTGCCAGCAGCATAAGCCCGGGACAGGGGTACGAGCAGTACTTC.